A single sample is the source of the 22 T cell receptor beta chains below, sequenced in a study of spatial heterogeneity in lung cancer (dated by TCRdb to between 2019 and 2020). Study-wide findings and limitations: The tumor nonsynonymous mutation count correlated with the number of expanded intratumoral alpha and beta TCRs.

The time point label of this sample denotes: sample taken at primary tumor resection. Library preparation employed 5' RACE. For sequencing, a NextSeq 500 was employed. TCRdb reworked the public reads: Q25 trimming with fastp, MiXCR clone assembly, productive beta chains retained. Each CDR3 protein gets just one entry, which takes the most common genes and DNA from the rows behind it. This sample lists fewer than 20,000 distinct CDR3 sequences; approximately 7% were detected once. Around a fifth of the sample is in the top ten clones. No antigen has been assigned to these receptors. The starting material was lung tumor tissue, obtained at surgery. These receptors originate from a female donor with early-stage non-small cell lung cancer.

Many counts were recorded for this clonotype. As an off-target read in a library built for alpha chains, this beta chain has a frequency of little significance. CDR3: CASSTQSRGGGYGYTF. The CDR3 bases are TGTGCCAGCAGCACGCAAAGCCGAGGAGGGGGCTATGGCTACACCTTC. V usage is TRBV7-8 and J usage is TRBJ1-2, with D perhaps TRBD1 (6 bases). The CDR3 has 16 amino acids. V was cut by 5 bases and J by 4 bases, with 20 bases left in between. Germline V gene data show CDR1 as SGHVS and CDR2 as FQNEAQ.

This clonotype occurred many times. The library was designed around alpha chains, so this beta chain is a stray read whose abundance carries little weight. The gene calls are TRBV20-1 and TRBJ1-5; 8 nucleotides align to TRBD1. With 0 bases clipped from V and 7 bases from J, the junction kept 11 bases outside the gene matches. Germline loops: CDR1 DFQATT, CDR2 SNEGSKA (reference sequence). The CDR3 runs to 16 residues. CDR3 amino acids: CSARDSGAGGEQPQHF. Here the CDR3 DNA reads TGCAGTGCTAGAGATAGTGGGGCAGGGGGCGAGCAGCCCCAGCATTTT.

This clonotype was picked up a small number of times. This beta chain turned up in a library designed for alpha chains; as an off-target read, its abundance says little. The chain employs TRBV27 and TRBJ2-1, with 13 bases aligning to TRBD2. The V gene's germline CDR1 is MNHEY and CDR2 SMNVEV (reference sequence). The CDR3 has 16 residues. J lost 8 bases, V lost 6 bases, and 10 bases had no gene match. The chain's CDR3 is CASRGLAGERSDEQFF. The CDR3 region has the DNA TGTGCCAGCAGAGGACTAGCGGGGGAGCGATCCGATGAGCAGTTCTTC.

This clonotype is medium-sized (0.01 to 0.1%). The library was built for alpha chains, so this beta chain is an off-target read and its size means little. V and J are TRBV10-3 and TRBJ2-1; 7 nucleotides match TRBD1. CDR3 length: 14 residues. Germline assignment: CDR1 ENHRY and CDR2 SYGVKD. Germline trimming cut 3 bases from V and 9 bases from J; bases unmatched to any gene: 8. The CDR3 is CAISDPGRGREQFF. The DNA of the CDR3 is TGTGCCATCAGTGACCCCGGTAGGGGGCGTGAGCAGTTCTTC.

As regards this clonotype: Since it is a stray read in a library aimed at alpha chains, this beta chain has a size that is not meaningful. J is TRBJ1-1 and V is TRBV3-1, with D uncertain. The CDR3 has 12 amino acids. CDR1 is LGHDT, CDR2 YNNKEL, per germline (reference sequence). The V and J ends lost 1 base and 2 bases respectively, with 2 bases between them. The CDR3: CASSQANTEAFF. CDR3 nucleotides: TGTGCCAGCAGCCAAGCAAACACTGAAGCTTTCTTT.

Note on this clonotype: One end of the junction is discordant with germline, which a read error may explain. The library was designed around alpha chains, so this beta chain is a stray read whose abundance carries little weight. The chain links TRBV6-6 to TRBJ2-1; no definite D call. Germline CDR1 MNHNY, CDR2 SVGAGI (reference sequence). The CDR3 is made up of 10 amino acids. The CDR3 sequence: CACASTPRLF. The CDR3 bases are TGTGCCTGCGCGTCCACCCCTAGGCTCTTC.

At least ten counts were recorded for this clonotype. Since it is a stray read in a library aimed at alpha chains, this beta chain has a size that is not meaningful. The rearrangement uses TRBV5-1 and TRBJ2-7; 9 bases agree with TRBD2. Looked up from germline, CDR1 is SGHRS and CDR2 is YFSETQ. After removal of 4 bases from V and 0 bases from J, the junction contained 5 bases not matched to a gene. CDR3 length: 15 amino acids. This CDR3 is CASSPGAGGSYEQYF. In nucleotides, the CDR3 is TGCGCCAGCAGCCCCGGAGCGGGGGGCTCCTACGAGCAGTACTTC.

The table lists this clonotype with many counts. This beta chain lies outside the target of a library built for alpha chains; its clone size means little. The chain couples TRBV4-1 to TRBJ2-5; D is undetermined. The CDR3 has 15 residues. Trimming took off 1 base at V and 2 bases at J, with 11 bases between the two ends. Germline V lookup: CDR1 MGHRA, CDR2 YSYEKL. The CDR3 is CASSQGSSSQETQYF. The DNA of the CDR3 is TGCGCCAGCAGCCAAGGAAGTAGCAGTCAAGAGACCCAGTACTTC.

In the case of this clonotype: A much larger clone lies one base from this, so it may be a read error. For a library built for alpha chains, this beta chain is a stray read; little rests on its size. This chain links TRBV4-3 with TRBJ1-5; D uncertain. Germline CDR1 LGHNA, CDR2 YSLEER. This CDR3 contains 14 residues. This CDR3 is CASRQEPSNQPQHF. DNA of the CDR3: TGCGCCAGCAGGCAAGAACCGAGCAATCAGCCCCAGCATTTT.

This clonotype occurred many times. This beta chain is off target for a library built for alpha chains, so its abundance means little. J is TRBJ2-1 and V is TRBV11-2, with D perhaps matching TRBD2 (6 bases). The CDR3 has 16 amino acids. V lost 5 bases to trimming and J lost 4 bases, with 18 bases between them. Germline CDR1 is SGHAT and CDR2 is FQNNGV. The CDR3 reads CASSPVGRGRYNEQFF. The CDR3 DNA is TGTGCCAGCAGCCCCGTGGGGCGGGGCCGATACAATGAGCAGTTCTTC.

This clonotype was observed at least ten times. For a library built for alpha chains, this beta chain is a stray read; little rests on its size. The CDR3 loop is CASSQDPDRAGGTPLHF. The CDR3 DNA follows: TGTGCCAGCAGCCAAGACCCGGACCGCGCGGGGGGAACACCCCTCCACTTT. The chain has TRBV4-2 and TRBJ1-6; possible D gene TRBD1, 5 bases. Germline CDR1 is LGHNA and CDR2 is YNFKEQ. The CDR3 runs 17 residues. Trimming removed 0 bases from V and 11 bases from J, with 20 bases in between.

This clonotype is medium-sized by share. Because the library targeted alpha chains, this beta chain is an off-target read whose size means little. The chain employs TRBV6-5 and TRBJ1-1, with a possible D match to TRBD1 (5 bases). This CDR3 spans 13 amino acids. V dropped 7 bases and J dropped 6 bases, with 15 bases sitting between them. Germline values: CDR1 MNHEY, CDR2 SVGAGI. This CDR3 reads CASTPRGLPEAFF. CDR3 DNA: TGTGCCAGCACCCCCCGGGGCTTACCTGAAGCTTTCTTT.

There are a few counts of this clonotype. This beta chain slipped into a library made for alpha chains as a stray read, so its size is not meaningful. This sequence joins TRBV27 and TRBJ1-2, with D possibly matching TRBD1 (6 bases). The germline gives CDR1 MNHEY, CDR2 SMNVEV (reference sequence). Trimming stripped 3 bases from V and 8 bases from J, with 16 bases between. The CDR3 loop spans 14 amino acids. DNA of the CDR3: TGTGCCAGCAGTTTCGCGGCGGGGGCCGGCGGCTACACCTTC. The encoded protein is CASSFAAGAGGYTF.

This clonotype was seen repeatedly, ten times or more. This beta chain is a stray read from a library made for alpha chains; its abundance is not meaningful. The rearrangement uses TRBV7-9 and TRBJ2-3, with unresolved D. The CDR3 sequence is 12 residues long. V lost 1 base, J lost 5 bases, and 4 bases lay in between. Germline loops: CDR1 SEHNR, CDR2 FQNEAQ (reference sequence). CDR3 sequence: CASSLDRDTQYF. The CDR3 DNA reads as TGTGCCAGCAGCTTAGACAGAGATACGCAGTATTTT.

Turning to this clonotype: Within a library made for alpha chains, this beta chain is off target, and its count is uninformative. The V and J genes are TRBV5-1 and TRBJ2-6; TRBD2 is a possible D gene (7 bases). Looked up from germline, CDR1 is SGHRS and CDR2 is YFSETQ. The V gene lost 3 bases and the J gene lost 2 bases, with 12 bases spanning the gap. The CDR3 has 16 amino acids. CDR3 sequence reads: CASSSQGRAGANVLTF. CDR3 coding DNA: TGCGCCAGCAGCTCCCAGGGGAGGGCTGGGGCCAACGTCCTGACTTTC.

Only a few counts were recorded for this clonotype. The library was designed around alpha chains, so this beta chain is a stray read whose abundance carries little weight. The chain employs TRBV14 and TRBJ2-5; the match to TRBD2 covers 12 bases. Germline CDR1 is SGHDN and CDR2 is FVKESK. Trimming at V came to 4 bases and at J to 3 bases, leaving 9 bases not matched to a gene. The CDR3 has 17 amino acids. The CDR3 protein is CASSRLAGGPREETQYF. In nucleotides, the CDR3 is TGTGCCAGCAGCCGCCTAGCGGGGGGGCCAAGGGAAGAGACCCAGTACTTC.

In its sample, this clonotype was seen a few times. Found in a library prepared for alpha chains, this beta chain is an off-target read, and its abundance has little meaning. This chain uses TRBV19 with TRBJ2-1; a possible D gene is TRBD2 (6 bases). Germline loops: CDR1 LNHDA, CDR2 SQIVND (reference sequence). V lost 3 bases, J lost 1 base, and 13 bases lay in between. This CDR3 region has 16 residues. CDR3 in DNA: TGTGCCAGTAGTATGAGTGCGGGGAGGTCCTACAATGAGCAGTTCTTC. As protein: CASSMSAGRSYNEQFF.

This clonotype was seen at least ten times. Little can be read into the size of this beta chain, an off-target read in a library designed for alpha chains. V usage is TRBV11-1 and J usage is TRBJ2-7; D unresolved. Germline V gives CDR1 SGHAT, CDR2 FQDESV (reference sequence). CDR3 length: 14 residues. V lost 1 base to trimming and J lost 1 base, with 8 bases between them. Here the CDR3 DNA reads TGTGCCAGCAGCTTAGGACGGCAGTCCTACGAGCAGTACTTC. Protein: CASSLGRQSYEQYF.

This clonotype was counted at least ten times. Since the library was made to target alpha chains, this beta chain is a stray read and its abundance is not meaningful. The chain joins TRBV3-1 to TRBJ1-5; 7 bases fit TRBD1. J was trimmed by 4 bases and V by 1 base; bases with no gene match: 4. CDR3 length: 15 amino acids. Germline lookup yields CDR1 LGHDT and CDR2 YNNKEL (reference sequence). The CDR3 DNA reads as TGTGCCAGCAGCCAAGGCCAGGGGGTGAATCAGCCCCAGCATTTT. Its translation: CASSQGQGVNQPQHF.

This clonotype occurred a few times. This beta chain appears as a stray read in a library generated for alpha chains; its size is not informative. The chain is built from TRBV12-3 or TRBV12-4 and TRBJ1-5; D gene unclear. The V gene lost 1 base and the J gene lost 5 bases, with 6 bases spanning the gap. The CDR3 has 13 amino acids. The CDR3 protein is CASSLGPDQPQHF. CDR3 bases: TGTGCCAGCAGTTTAGGTCCAGATCAGCCCCAGCATTTT.

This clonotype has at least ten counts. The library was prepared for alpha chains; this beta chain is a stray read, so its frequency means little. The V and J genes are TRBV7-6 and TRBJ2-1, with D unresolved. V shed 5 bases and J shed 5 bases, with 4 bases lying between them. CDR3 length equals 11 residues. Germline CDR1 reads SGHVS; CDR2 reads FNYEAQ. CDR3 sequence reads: CASSLNNEQFF. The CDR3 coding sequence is TGTGCCAGCAGCCTAAACAATGAGCAGTTCTTC.

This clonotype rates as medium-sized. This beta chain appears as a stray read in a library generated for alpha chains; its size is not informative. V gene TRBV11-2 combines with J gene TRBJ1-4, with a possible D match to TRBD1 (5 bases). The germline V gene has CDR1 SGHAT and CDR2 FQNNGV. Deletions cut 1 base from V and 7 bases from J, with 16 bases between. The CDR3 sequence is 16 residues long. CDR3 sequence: CASSLGEIGTREKLFF. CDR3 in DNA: TGTGCCAGCAGCTTAGGAGAAATCGGGACTCGTGAAAAACTGTTTTTT.